One and the same sample provided the 4 T cell receptor beta chains below, sequenced in a study of T-cell memory formation after mild COVID-19. Via MiXCR, TCRdb re-called the 5' RACE reads, giving one row per CDR3 protein. The table has 400,000 or so distinct CDR3 sequences, under 25% seen once. Source material: PBMCs or a T cell subset sorted from them (not recorded which). These receptors were obtained from an adult woman who had mild COVID-19 (a few samples of this study predate the infection). Cell type and time point are not known.

In its sample, this clonotype was seen a few times. The chain uses TRBV14 and TRBJ1-2, with 7 bases fitting TRBD1. From germline, CDR1 is SGHDN and CDR2 FVKESK. The CDR3 has 15 amino acids. The V segment lost 3 bases and the J segment 5 bases; nucleotides outside the gene matches: 9. The CDR3 is CASSQETGPAYGYTF. CDR3 nucleotide sequence: TGTGCCAGCAGCCAGGAGACAGGGCCGGCGTATGGCTACACCTTC.

This clonotype was observed a few times. V and J are TRBV11-3 and TRBJ2-5; TRBD2 agrees at 10 bases. After removal of 4 bases from V and 1 base from J, the junction contained 3 bases not matched to a gene. Germline V lookup: CDR1 SGHNT, CDR2 YENEEA. This CDR3 contains 15 residues. CDR3 nucleotides: TGTGCCAGCAGCTCCGGGACTAGCGTCCAAGAGACCCAGTACTTC. This encodes CASSSGTSVQETQYF.

This clonotype was found a few times. The rearrangement joins TRBV18 to TRBJ2-7, with TRBD1 matching 9 bases. The CDR3 runs 13 residues. Trimming took 3 bases from V and 6 from J; bases not matched to a gene: 3. Germline assignment: CDR1 KGHSH and CDR2 LQKENI. This chain's CDR3 is CASSPGTGTEQYF. The CDR3 bases are TGTGCCAGCTCACCCGGGACAGGGACCGAGCAGTACTTC.

V gene TRBV14 combines with J gene TRBJ2-7, with D uncertain. The germline CDR1 and CDR2 sequences are SGHDN and FVKESK. This CDR3 comprises 11 residues. With 1 base removed from V and 10 bases from J, the gap between germline ends came to 8 bases. The CDR3 coding sequence is TGTGCCAGCAGCCAAGGCTACGTCCAGTACTTC. Its protein is CASSQGYVQYF.